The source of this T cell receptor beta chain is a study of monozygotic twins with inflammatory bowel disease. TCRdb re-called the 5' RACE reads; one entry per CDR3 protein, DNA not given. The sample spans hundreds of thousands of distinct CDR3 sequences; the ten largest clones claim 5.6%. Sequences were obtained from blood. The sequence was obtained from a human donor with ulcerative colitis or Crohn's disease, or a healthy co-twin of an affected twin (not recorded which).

This chain's CDR3 is CASSRIGTSGLQETQYF. V is TRBV5-1 and J is TRBJ2-5; TCRdb picks TRBD2, but there is no DNA to check that call. CDR1 SGHRS and CDR2 YFSETQ come from the germline V gene. The CDR3 loop spans 17 amino acids.